What follows are 5 T cell receptor beta chains derived from one specimen sequenced in a study of T cells in Graves' hyperthyroidism and ophthalmopathy. Amplification targeted TCR beta CDR3 regions from RNA transcripts. A set of HTBI primers served as the primers for a first-round RT-PCR of the TCR CDR3. TCRdb called the multiplex PCR reads again in MiXCR, with one record for every CDR3 protein. The sample records 130,000 or so distinct CDR3 sequences, 22% being singletons. Sequencing was done on a sample of blood. Receptor source: a woman aged 45 to 65 with Graves' hyperthyroidism that later progressed to Graves' ophthalmopathy.

This clonotype was seen only a few times. The missing conserved phenylalanine or tryptophan at the end of this CDR3 makes a read error likely. This chain joins TRBV11-2 and TRBJ2-7; D is ambiguous. Trimming stripped 1 base from V and 2 bases from J, with 9 bases between. CDR1 and CDR2 from the germline V gene are SGHAT and FQNNGV. CDR3 length equals 14 residues. Here the CDR3 DNA reads TGTGCCAGCAGCTTAGGGGTCCTAACCTACGAGCAGTACCTC. This sequence encodes CASSLGVLTYEQYL.

The rearrangement joins TRBV20-1 to TRBJ1-2, with 7 bases aligning to TRBD1. The CDR3 consists of 14 residues. J was trimmed by 1 base and V by 6 bases; bases with no gene match: 8. Germline lookup yields CDR1 DFQATT and CDR2 SNEGSKA (reference sequence). CDR3: CSASATGVNYGYTF. In DNA form, the CDR3 reads TGCAGTGCCAGTGCTACAGGGGTTAACTATGGCTACACCTTC.

About this clonotype itself: Mismatch with germline at one junction end may stem from a read error. V and J are TRBV7-7 and TRBJ2-1; D is possibly TRBD2 (5 bases). Per the germline V gene, CDR1 is SSHAT and CDR2 is FNYEAQ (reference sequence). CDR3 size: 16 residues. The CDR3 DNA reads as TGTGCTAGCAGCTTAGGTTACAGTGGAGGCTACAATGAGCAGTTCTTC. It is translated as CASSLGYSGGYNEQFF.

The rearrangement uses TRBV4-1 and TRBJ2-6; D is perhaps TRBD2 (6 bases). This CDR3 comprises 17 residues. Germline CDR1 is MGHRA and CDR2 is YSYEKL. V was trimmed by 2 bases and J by 0 bases, leaving 11 bases between them. In nucleotides, the CDR3 is TGCGCCAGCAGCCAATTATCCGGGAGCTCTGGGGCCAACGTCCTGACTTTC. Translation gives CASSQLSGSSGANVLTF.

The chain employs TRBV11-2 and TRBJ2-5; 9 positions agree with TRBD2. Germline CDR1 SGHAT, CDR2 FQNNGV. V lost 3 bases and J lost 7; bases outside the gene matches: 6. This CDR3 contains 14 residues. The CDR3: CASSLLMTSGTQYF. The CDR3 nucleotides are TGTGCCAGCAGCTTGCTTATGACTAGCGGGACCCAGTACTTC.